Sequencing of this TCR beta chain was carried out in a study of Tregs in tolerant kidney transplant recipients. Regarding the study as a whole: The most relevant donor-specific Treg TCRbeta repertoire apparently came from expansion with activated donor B cells.

The table came from immunoSEQ multiplex PCR; TCRdb's copy has only in-frame clones and leaves some out. The data show about 73,000 clones, 95% to 98% seen once. This clone was counted a single time. Its matching antigen is unknown. Sequencing used CD4+ T cells from blood, obtained before the transplant. The receptor's source is a human donor who received a combined kidney and bone marrow transplant.

CDR3 DNA sequence: TGTGCCAGCAGCTTAGCGAGGATCATGAACACTGAAGCTTTCTTT. It translates to CASSLARIMNTEAFF. The V call is TRBV7-2, the J call TRBJ1-1; D unclear. Germline assignment: CDR1 SGHTA and CDR2 FQGNSA. CDR3 length: 15 amino acids. V was shortened by 0 bases and J by 0 bases, with 8 bases between the two germline ends.